This T cell receptor beta chain was retrieved from a study of regulatory T cells in long-lasting Graves disease (dated by TCRdb to the early 2020s). Turning to the overall study: Newly diagnosed Graves' disease patients had taken antithyroid drugs for less than 3 months. A total of around 35 samples underwent TCR sequencing: around 13 from persistent and approximately 20 from newly diagnosed Graves' disease patients. Persistent Graves' disease patients were compared with newly diagnosed Graves' disease patients by peripheral blood TCR sequencing and RNA sequencing. The study was conducted in China and was registered as a clinical trial.

From cysteine to phenylalanine, the CDR3 is 12 amino acids long. Only the CDR3 DNA is retained, 36 bases long and in frame from the first base. The germline ends are 6 bases apart after V is trimmed by 4 bases and J by 6 bases. According to the germline V gene (reference sequence), CDR1 reads LGHDT and CDR2 reads YNNKEL. General conclusions and limits of the study: Compared with newly diagnosed patients, patients with persistent Graves' disease had lower TCR Shannon entropy and fewer highly expanded clones, which suggests clonal expansion. Sequencing and analysis were limited to the TCR beta chain. The authors acknowledged the small sample size as a limitation that may reduce accuracy. Persistent patients shared more public clonotypes among themselves (more than 2,500) than newly diagnosed patients did (approximately 870). Because the primary lesion, thyroid tissue, could not be accessed, the study looked at peripheral blood alone. Preferential use of TRBV28, TRBJ1-2 and TRBJ2-5 was observed in persistent disease, whereas TRBV20-1 and TRBJ2-1 were favored in newly diagnosed disease.

This clonotype was seen many times. What antigen it recognizes has not been identified. Base qualities are not at hand, and no much larger clone is one base apart. To prepare the library, multiplex PCR was applied. TCRdb shows the sequencer as Illumina HiSeq 4000. TCR beta libraries were built with iRepertoire HTBI primers and Arm-PCR amplification of CDR3 regions. Gel purification was performed on PCR products prior to sequencing. The published analysis was carried out like this. A total of around 59 TRBV and under 15 TRBJ segments were identified across samples and were used for gene usage analysis of CDR3 amino acid clonotypes. COPE and FqMerger were used to merge filtered high-quality paired reads into contigs. BLAST was used to align contigs to the IMGT TRBV, TRBD and TRBJ reference genes, and CDR3 was defined following IMGT. Any clonotype with a frequency above 0.1% was classified as a highly expanded clone. Repertoire diversity was measured by Shannon entropy, and V-J evenness by the Gini coefficient. Public clonotypes were defined as clonotypes shared by more than one individual. TCRdb applied fastp at Q25 and MiXCR to the public reads, then kept only in-frame beta chains. For every CDR3 protein sequence, its rows merge into one entry that carries the most common genes and DNA. The V and J calls shown here were made by TCRdb, not taken from the authors' results. The sample data list approximately 470,000 distinct CDR3 sequences, and about 16% of these were observed just once. The ten largest clones take up 12% of the sample.

The time point label here, explained by the study, means: newly diagnosed GD, antithyroid drugs for less than 3 months. For both TCR sequencing and RNA sequencing, RNA was extracted from PBMCs in TRIzol. The diagnosis of Graves' disease was made according to American Thyroid Association guidelines. The patients came from an endocrinology department in Xi'an, China. Each patient gave about 8.1 milliliters of peripheral blood, collected in an EDTA anticoagulant tube. Ficoll Paque Plus density gradient separation was used to isolate PBMCs, and no further T cell sorting was performed. An Agilent 2100 Bioanalyzer and agarose gel were used to check RNA quality, and a NanoDrop 2000 was used to measure RNA concentration. The sample was also linked to a second study, of T cells in Graves' hyperthyroidism and ophthalmopathy. Per that second paper: Stable Graves' hyperthyroidism was defined as the absence of progression to ophthalmopathy over 18 months of follow-up. The hyperthyroidism patients were between 18 and 65 years old and newly diagnosed, with a disease duration of less than 2 months. Any patient with an uncontrolled infection, another autoimmune disease, pregnancy or lactation was excluded. Diagnoses were based on clinical symptoms, serum thyroxine and TRAb, thyroid ultrasound and orbital computed tomography. The TCR CDR3 was subjected to a first round of RT-PCR using the HTBI primer set and the Qiagen OneStep RT-PCR kit. Blood samples also contained most of the expanded thyroid clonotypes (frequency above 0.001), which suggests that blood repertoires may reflect thyroid immune responses. In cross-validation, a model built on a 13 V-J signature told ophthalmopathy apart from stable hyperthyroidism with 85% to 90% sensitivity and roughly 81% specificity, and in testing the same model reached 80%/75%. In validation, the model predicted progression to ophthalmopathy a median of roughly 6.5 months before onset, with approximately 70% sensitivity and nearly 75% specificity. TCR V-J signatures able to tell the groups apart were searched for in a discovery cohort of 100 patients, of whom over 40 had Graves' ophthalmopathy and 55 to 60 had stable Graves' hyperthyroidism. Prospective prediction of ophthalmopathy was tested in an independent validation cohort of some 20 hyperthyroidism patients and 17 patients who later progressed to ophthalmopathy. The roughly 100 discovery patients were randomly split 7:3 into training and test sets. The study also compared thyroid tissue and blood T-cell repertoires from roughly 6 Graves' hyperthyroidism patients. After sampling, hyperthyroidism patients received methimazole starting at 30 mg daily, and ophthalmopathy patients received high-dose intravenous methylprednisolone. Libraries were constructed in a second round of multiplex PCR, after which size selection and purification were performed. Paired-end sequencing of the libraries was performed with 100 bp reads on an Illumina HiSeq2000. SOAPnuke was used to process the raw data, removing reads that contained adapters or uncalled bases, had a mean Phred below 15, or lacked an exact match to the constant primer or identifier. High-quality paired reads were merged with COPE v1.2.5, and unique nucleotide sequences were defined as clonotypes. MiTCR v1.1 was used to align the clonotypes against IMGT TRBV, TRBD and TRBJ reference segments. Only V-J combinations with frequency above 0.0001, covering about 99% of repertoires, were analysed. The TCS score was defined as F50 (clonal expansion) divided by E x V (chaos), with BLOSUM62-based TCRdist calculated between CDR3 peptides within each V-J. Welch's t-statistics and random forest reduced some 510 V-J features to some 14, which were used in a naive Bayes classifier (R e1071). No statistical method was used to fix the sample size in advance, and group allocation was not hidden from the investigators. The paper describes TCR Vbeta CDR3 sequencing of more than 120 peripheral blood samples, made up of some 42 ophthalmopathy patients, more than 70 hyperthyroidism patients and 17 progressor patients.

The receptor comes from a man in his forties or fifties with Graves disease. Donor details come from another sample of the same person, matched by shared clones. The V and J genes are TRBV3-1 and TRBJ2-2; possibly the D gene is TRBD2, per 6 matching bases. The sample here was peripheral blood mononuclear cells (PBMCs), taken at new diagnosis, from a patient treated with antithyroid drugs. The CDR3 protein is CASSREAGELFF. The nucleotide sequence is given as TGTGCCAGCAGCCGGGAGGCCGGGGAGCTGTTTTTT.